In this sample, the clone carrying this T cell receptor beta chain turned up many times. With 7 bases clipped from V and 4 bases from J, the junction kept 3 bases outside the gene matches. This CDR3 comprises 13 residues. CDR1 and CDR2 (germline): SQVTM, ANQGSEA. The data were taken from a study of read filtering for tumor transcriptome and immune sequencing. Study-level information: DNase treatment preceded whole-transcriptome library preparation.

Molecular barcoded adaptors covering alpha/delta and beta/gamma chains were used on roughly 400 ng RNA. TCRdb ran MiXCR on the reads and lists one entry per CDR3 protein. The sample holds some 120,000 distinct CDR3 sequences, roughly 13% seen once. Sequenced: a population of CD138-negative cells sorted from bone marrow. The sequence came from a donor at least 40 years old with multiple myeloma. The chain recombines TRBV29-1 with TRBJ2-2; 10 bases align to TRBD2. The CDR3 protein is CSASGSGTGELFF. The CDR3 DNA follows: TGCAGCGCTAGCGGGAGTGGCACCGGGGAGCTGTTTTTT.